The 29 T cell receptor beta chains in this list originate from one sample, sequenced in a study of blood T cell repertoires in COVID-19 (TCRdb year 2020). Libraries were built with the immunoSEQ multiplex PCR assay. The clones in this table, taken by TCRdb from immuneACCESS, are in-frame only. Not every clone is retained; where verified, under half of the shortfall comes from an unresolved V gene, and the cause of the rest is unknown. The sample data list about 81,000 clones, and 70% to 90% of these were observed just once. The ten largest clones take up 12% of the sample. Sequenced sample: peripheral blood. Every receptor here comes from a man aged 65 to 85 with active or convalescent COVID-19.

The chain joins TRBV28 to TRBJ1-4; the D is unclear. CDR3 length equals 15 residues. The germline CDR1 and CDR2 sequences are MDHEN and SYDVKM. V was clipped by 5 bases and J by 3 bases, with 13 bases between them. The CDR3 loop reads CASSAGGESNEKLFF. The CDR3 region has the DNA TGTGCCAGCAGTGCCGGCGGGGAGTCTAATGAAAAACTGTTTTTT.

The rearrangement joins TRBV15 to TRBJ2-7; D is undetermined. This CDR3 spans 12 amino acids. The germline V gene has CDR1 LNHNV and CDR2 YYDKDF (reference sequence). The ends were cut back, 2 bases at V and 4 bases at J, with 6 bases in the middle. CDR3 coding DNA: TGTGCCACCAGCAGACCCTTTTACGAGCAGTACTTC. Amino acid sequence: CATSRPFYEQYF.

The chain links TRBV27 to TRBJ2-1; 7 positions match TRBD1. From germline, CDR1 is MNHEY and CDR2 SMNVEV (reference sequence). There are 14 residues in the CDR3. Unmatched junction bases numbered 2, after V lost 2 bases and J lost 4 bases. The CDR3 spells CASSLGTVYNEQFF. The CDR3 region has the DNA TGTGCCAGCAGTTTAGGGACAGTGTACAATGAGCAGTTCTTC.

The V and J genes are TRBV30 and TRBJ1-5, with TRBD1 matching over 10 bases. The CDR3 sequence is 17 residues long. The germline V gene has CDR1 GTSNPN and CDR2 SVGIG (reference sequence). Trimming cost V 5 bases and J 2 bases; bases outside gene matches: 12. The CDR3 sequence: CAWQAGQGGTGNQPQHF. CDR3 bases: TGTGCCTGGCAGGCAGGACAGGGGGGGACAGGCAATCAGCCCCAGCATTTT.

This chain joins TRBV6-5 and TRBJ1-2; TRBD1 is a possible D gene (6 bases). V dropped 4 bases and J dropped 4 bases, with 7 bases sitting between them. Germline V lookup: CDR1 MNHEY, CDR2 SVGAGI. The CDR3 extends over 12 amino acids. CDR3 bases: TGTGCCAGCAGTTTAGGGGGCTATGGCTACACCTTC. Translation: CASSLGGYGYTF.

The gene calls are TRBV6-2 or TRBV6-3 and TRBJ2-3; D unclear. The CDR3 covers 14 residues. Germline CDR1 reads MNHEY; CDR2 reads SVGEGT. The germline V and J ends were trimmed by 6 bases and 0 bases, with 10 bases remaining between them. CDR3 DNA sequence: TGTGCCAGCAGCCTCCTACTAAGCACAGATACGCAGTATTTT. Translation: CASSLLLSTDTQYF.

The chain uses TRBV6-6 and TRBJ2-7, with 9 bases that match TRBD2. The V segment lost 7 bases and the J segment 8 bases; nucleotides outside the gene matches: 12. Germline-derived CDR1 and CDR2 are MNHNY and SVGAGI (reference sequence). The CDR3 totals 14 residues. Here the CDR3 reads CASTDGGGAYKQYF. DNA for the CDR3: TGTGCCAGCACAGACGGCGGGGGGGCTTACAAGCAGTACTTC.

The chain is built from TRBV7-2 and TRBJ1-2; 7 nucleotides agree with TRBD1. CDR1 and CDR2 from the germline V gene are SGHTA and FQGNSA. With 5 bases clipped from V and 5 bases from J, the junction kept 8 bases outside the gene matches. The CDR3 has 14 residues. The CDR3 coding sequence is TGTGCCAGCAGCAGCAGGGGGTTCGGGTATGGCTACACCTTC. Translation gives CASSSRGFGYGYTF.

The chain recombines TRBV5-5 with TRBJ2-5; TRBD1 agrees at 9 bases. CDR1 SGHKS and CDR2 YYEKEE come from the germline V gene (reference sequence). V lost 2 bases and J lost 2; bases outside the gene matches: 4. The CDR3 runs 15 residues. The CDR3: CASSFGGTGQETQYF. CDR3 coding DNA: TGTGCCAGCAGCTTTGGAGGGACAGGGCAAGAGACCCAGTACTTC.

The chain combines TRBV4-3 with TRBJ2-5, with 8 positions matching TRBD2. The length of the CDR3 is 18 residues. CDR1 is LGHNA and CDR2 is YSLEER in the germline V gene. V shed 0 bases and J 3 bases; nucleotides not matched to a gene: 12. The CDR3 loop is CASSQESLAGGREETQYF. DNA for the CDR3: TGCGCCAGCAGCCAAGAGAGCTTGGCGGGGGGCAGAGAAGAGACCCAGTACTTC.

J is TRBJ1-4 and V is TRBV20-1, with D possibly being TRBD1 (6 bases). The V and J ends lost 3 bases and 6 bases respectively, with 11 bases between them. Germline V CDR1 and CDR2: DFQATT, SNEGSKA (reference sequence). There are 13 residues in the CDR3. CDR3 region: CSASRGADEKLFF. The CDR3 region has the DNA TGCAGTGCTAGTCGGGGGGCGGATGAAAAACTGTTTTTT.

The V call is TRBV5-6, the J call TRBJ1-5; 9 nucleotides agree with TRBD1. From germline, CDR1 is SGHDT and CDR2 YYEEEE. The CDR3 has 14 residues. Unmatched junction bases numbered 1, after V lost 1 base and J lost 5 bases. CDR3 sequence (DNA): TGTGCCAGCAGCTTGAACAGGGGGCATCAGCCCCAGCATTTT. It codes for CASSLNRGHQPQHF.

The J gene is TRBJ1-2, the V gene TRBV12-3 or TRBV12-4; 7 bases align to TRBD1. The junction had 9 bases not matched to a gene; V was cut back by 6 bases and J by 8 bases. CDR3 length: 13 residues. The chain's CDR3 is CASSPLDREGYTF. The DNA for the CDR3 is TGTGCCAGCAGCCCCCTCGACAGGGAGGGCTACACCTTC.

This clone has more than one count but fewer than ten. This sequence joins TRBV11-2 and TRBJ2-7; D ambiguous. CDR1 and CDR2 from the germline V gene are SGHAT and FQNNGV. The V end was cut by 3 bases, the J end by 1 base, with 10 bases between. The CDR3 covers 14 residues. CDR3 nucleotides: TGTGCCAGCAGCTTGGAGATCGGGTCCTACGAGCAGTACTTC. Amino acid sequence: CASSLEIGSYEQYF. The full variable domain, completed using reference TRBV11-2 and TRBJ2-7, is EAGVAQSPRYKIIEKRQSVAFWCNPISGHATLYWYQQILGQGPKLLIQFQNNGVVDDSQLPKDRFSAERLKGVDSTLKIQPAKLEDSAVYLCASSLEIGSYEQYFGPGTRLTVT.

This clone has just a few counts. The gene calls are TRBV12-3 or TRBV12-4 and TRBJ1-1, with 9 bases aligning to TRBD1. V was clipped by 6 bases and J by 3 bases; unmatched bases: 2. CDR3 size: 13 residues. The CDR3 reads CASRRTGDTEAFF. In DNA form, the CDR3 reads TGTGCCAGCAGGCGGACAGGGGACACTGAAGCTTTCTTT.

The CDR3 here is CASSQSMGIGDTEAFF. Here the CDR3 DNA reads TGTGCCAGCAGCCAAAGCATGGGCATAGGCGACACTGAAGCTTTCTTT. V is TRBV5-6 and J is TRBJ1-1; D gene unclear. The CDR3 contains 16 residues. Trimming shortened V by 4 bases and J by 3 bases, and 19 bases separated the two germline ends. CDR1 is SGHDT and CDR2 is YYEEEE in the germline V gene.

This rearrangement joins TRBV2 to TRBJ1-4; D uncertain. The CDR3 runs 14 residues. The germline V gene encodes CDR1 SNHLY and CDR2 FYNNEI. V was trimmed by 2 bases and J by 3 bases, leaving 7 bases between them. CDR3 sequence reads: CASSEISSNEKLFF. The CDR3 nucleotides read TGTGCCAGCAGTGAAATTAGTTCTAATGAAAAACTGTTTTTT.

This clone was recorded only once. The genes are TRBV27 and TRBJ1-2, with D perhaps matching TRBD1 (6 bases). Trimming took off 6 bases at V and 4 bases at J, with 21 bases between the two ends. This CDR3 region has 16 residues. Germline-derived CDR1 and CDR2 are MNHEY and SMNVEV (reference sequence). The CDR3 sequence: CASSLNREVAAYGYTF. CDR3 DNA: TGTGCCAGCAGCTTAAACAGGGAAGTCGCGGCCTATGGCTACACCTTC.

The chain has TRBV10-2 and TRBJ1-4; TRBD1 is a possible D gene (5 bases). Germline values: CDR1 WSHSY, CDR2 SAAADI. The CDR3 totals 12 residues. The CDR3, as DNA: TGCGCTACAGGTCAAACTAATGAAAAACTGTTTTTT. Translation gives CATGQTNEKLFF.

This sequence joins TRBV29-1 and TRBJ2-7; D not resolved. V was cut by 3 bases and J by 6 bases, with 9 bases left in between. Per the germline V gene, CDR1 is SQVTM and CDR2 is ANQGSEA. The CDR3 has 11 residues. The CDR3 sequence is CSVDFQAEQYF. Here the CDR3 DNA reads TGCAGCGTTGATTTTCAGGCCGAGCAGTACTTC.

The rearrangement links TRBV5-4 to TRBJ1-1; 7 bases agree with TRBD1. Per germline, CDR1 SGHNT and CDR2 YYREEE (reference sequence). J gave up 7 bases and V 0 bases, and 0 bases lay outside the gene matches. This CDR3 spans 12 amino acids. The CDR3 bases are TGTGCCAGCAGCTTGGGACAGGGTGAAGCTTTCTTT. It codes for CASSLGQGEAFF.

The table lists this clone with a few counts. CDR3: CASSPGGRTEAFF. CDR3 coding DNA: TGTGCCAGCAGCCCAGGGGGGAGAACTGAAGCTTTCTTT. The V gene is TRBV5-6, the J gene TRBJ1-1; TRBD1 matches 7 bases. After removal of 4 bases from V and 5 bases from J, the junction contained 5 bases not matched to a gene. Germline V lookup: CDR1 SGHDT, CDR2 YYEEEE. This CDR3 contains 13 residues. Full variable domain (rest looked up from reference TRBV5-6 and TRBJ1-1): DAGVTQSPTHLIKTRGQQVTLRCSPKSGHDTVSWYQQALGQGPQFIFQYYEEEERQRGNFPDRFSGHQFPNYSSELNVNALLLGDSALYLCASSPGGRTEAFFGQGTRLTVV.

CDR3 nucleotide sequence: TGTGCCAGTAGTCTCTCTGGGGGGTGGGCCGGGGAGCTGTTTTTT. This encodes CASSLSGGWAGELFF. V and J are TRBV19 and TRBJ2-2; possibly TRBD2 for D (6 bases). Trimming cost V 5 bases and J 6 bases, with 16 bases left between them. The length of the CDR3 is 15 residues. Germline values: CDR1 LNHDA, CDR2 SQIVND (reference sequence). The whole variable domain, remainder taken from reference TRBV19 and TRBJ2-2, is DGGITQSPKYLFRKEGQNVTLSCEQNLNHDAMYWYRQDPGQGLRLIYYSQIVNDFQKGDIAEGYSVSREKKESFPLTVTSAQKNPTAFYLCASSLSGGWAGELFFGEGSRLTVL.

V and J are TRBV27 and TRBJ1-5; unclear D gene. This CDR3 is 12 amino acids long. Germline V lookup: CDR1 MNHEY, CDR2 SMNVEV (reference sequence). V lost 8 bases to trimming and J lost 1 base, with 6 bases between them. Here the CDR3 reads CASGLSNQPQHF. CDR3 bases: TGTGCCAGCGGTCTAAGCAATCAGCCCCAGCATTTT.

V gene TRBV24-1 combines with J gene TRBJ2-5, with D possibly matching TRBD2 (5 bases). This CDR3 comprises 17 residues. V was clipped by 1 base and J by 4 bases, with 18 bases between them. Germline-derived CDR1 and CDR2 are KGHDR and SFDVKD. The CDR3 protein is CATSDFTGLGNSETQYF. CDR3 coding DNA: TGTGCCACCAGTGATTTTACGGGGTTAGGAAATTCAGAGACCCAGTACTTC.

The rearrangement uses TRBV6-6 and TRBJ2-2; D gene uncertain. V lost 7 bases and J lost 2, with 8 bases in between. Germline CDR1 MNHNY, CDR2 SVGAGI (reference sequence). CDR3 length: 13 residues. The CDR3 reads CASTQVNTGELFF. As DNA, the CDR3 is TGTGCCAGCACTCAGGTTAACACCGGGGAGCTGTTTTTT.

The sample holds a few counts of this clone. The V gene is TRBV2, the J gene TRBJ1-1; 7 nucleotides line up with TRBD1. The CDR3 runs to 14 residues. CDR1 SNHLY and CDR2 FYNNEI come from the germline V gene. J was trimmed by 0 bases and V by 10 bases; bases with no gene match: 8. The CDR3 DNA is TGTGCCACAGATTACGGGACAGTGAACACTGAAGCTTTCTTT. Translated: CATDYGTVNTEAFF.

The chain uses TRBV5-8 and TRBJ1-2; no reliable D call. V shed 4 bases and J shed 13 bases, with 14 bases lying between them. CDR1 is SGHTS and CDR2 is YDEGEE in the germline V gene. The CDR3 covers 11 residues. The CDR3 loop is CASSPYRESTF. The CDR3 DNA reads as TGTGCCAGCAGCCCCTACCGGGAAAGCACCTTC.

This clone was observed a single time. The chain employs TRBV29-1 and TRBJ2-1; weak D call: TRBD1 (6 bases). The ends were cut back, 6 bases at V and 8 bases at J, with 17 bases in the middle. The CDR3 extends over 13 amino acids. In germline, CDR1 is SQVTM, CDR2 ANQGSEA. The CDR3 DNA reads as TGCAGCGTCGATGGACAGTACTCGGATGAGCAGTTCTTC. It specifies CSVDGQYSDEQFF.